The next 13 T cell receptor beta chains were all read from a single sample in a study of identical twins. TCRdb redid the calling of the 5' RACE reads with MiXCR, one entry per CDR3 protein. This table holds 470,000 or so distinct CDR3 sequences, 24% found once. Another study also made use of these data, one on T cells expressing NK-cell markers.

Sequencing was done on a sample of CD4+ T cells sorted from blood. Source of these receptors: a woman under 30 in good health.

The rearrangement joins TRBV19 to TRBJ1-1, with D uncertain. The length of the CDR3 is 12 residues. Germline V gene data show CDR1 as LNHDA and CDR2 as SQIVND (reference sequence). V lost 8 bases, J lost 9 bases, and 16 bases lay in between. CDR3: CASGFRQNKAFF. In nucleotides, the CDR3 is TGTGCCAGTGGATTTCGGCAGAATAAAGCTTTCTTT.

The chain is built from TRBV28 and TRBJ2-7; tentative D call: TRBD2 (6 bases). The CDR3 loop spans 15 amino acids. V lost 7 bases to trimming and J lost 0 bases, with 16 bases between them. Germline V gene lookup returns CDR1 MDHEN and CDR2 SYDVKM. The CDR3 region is CASNELAADSYEQYF. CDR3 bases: TGTGCCAGCAACGAACTAGCAGCGGACTCCTACGAGCAGTACTTC.

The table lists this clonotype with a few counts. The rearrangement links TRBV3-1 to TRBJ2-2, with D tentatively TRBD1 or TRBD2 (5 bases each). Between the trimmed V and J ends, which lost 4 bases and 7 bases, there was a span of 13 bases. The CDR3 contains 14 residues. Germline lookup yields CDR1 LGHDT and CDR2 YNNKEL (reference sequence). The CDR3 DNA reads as TGTGCCAGCAGCCTTGGGGGTGTGAGCGGGGAGCTGTTTTTT. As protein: CASSLGGVSGELFF.

The CDR3 DNA reads as TGCGCCAGCAGCCACCGGGACAGGAATACTGAAGCTTTCTTT. Its protein is CASSHRDRNTEAFF. The chain couples TRBV5-1 to TRBJ1-1; 8 positions agree with TRBD1. Germline loops: CDR1 SGHRS, CDR2 YFSETQ. The V and J ends lost 4 bases and 5 bases, in that order; junction bases with no gene match: 7. This CDR3 is 14 amino acids long.

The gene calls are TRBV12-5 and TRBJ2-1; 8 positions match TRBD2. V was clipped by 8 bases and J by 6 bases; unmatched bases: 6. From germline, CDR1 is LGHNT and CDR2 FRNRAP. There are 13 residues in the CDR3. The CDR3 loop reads CASQSGSSNEQFF. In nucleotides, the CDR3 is TGTGCTAGTCAGAGCGGGAGTAGCAATGAGCAGTTCTTC.

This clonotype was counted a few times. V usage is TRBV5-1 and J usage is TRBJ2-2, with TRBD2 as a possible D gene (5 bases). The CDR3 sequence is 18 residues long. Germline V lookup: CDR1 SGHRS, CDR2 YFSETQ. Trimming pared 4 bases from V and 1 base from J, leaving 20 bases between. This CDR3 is CASSPLTGGGRNTGELFF. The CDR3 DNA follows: TGCGCCAGCAGCCCCCTTACTGGAGGCGGGCGGAACACCGGGGAGCTGTTTTTT.

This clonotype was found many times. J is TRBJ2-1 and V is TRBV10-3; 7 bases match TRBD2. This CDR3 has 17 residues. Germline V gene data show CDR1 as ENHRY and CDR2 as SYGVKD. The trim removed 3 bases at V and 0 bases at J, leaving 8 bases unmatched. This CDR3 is CAISDPSRGSSYNEQFF. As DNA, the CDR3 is TGTGCCATCAGTGACCCTTCTCGCGGGAGCTCCTACAATGAGCAGTTCTTC.

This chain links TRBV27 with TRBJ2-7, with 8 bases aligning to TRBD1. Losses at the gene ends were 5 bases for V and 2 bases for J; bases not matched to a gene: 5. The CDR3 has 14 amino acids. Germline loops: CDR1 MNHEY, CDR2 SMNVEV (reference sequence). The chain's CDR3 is CASSRPDRAYEQYF. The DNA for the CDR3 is TGTGCCAGCAGTAGACCGGACAGGGCCTACGAGCAGTACTTC.

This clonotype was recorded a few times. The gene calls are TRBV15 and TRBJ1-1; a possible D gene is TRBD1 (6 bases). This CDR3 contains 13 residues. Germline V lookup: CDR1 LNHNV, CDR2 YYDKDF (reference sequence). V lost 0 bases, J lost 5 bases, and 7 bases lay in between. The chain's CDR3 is CATSRDRGTEAFF. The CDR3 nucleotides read TGTGCCACCAGCAGAGACAGGGGTACTGAAGCTTTCTTT.

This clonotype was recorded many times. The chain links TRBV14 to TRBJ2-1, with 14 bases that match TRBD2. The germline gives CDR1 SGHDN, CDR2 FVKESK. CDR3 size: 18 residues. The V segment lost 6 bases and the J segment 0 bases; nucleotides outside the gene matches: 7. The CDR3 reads CASSLGLAGVSSYNEQFF. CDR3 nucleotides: TGTGCCAGCAGTCTGGGACTAGCGGGGGTCAGCTCCTACAATGAGCAGTTCTTC.

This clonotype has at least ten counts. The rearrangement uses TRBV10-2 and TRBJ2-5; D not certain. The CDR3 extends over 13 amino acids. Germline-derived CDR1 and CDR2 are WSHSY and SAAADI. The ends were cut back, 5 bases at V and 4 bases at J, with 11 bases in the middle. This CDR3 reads CASSPQIGETQYF. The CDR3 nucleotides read TGCGCCAGCAGTCCCCAGATCGGAGAGACCCAGTACTTC.

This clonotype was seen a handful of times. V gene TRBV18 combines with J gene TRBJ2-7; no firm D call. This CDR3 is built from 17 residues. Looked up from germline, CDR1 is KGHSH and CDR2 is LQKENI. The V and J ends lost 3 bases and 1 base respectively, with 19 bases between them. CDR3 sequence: CASSPHGASDPSYEQYF. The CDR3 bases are TGTGCCAGCTCACCCCACGGAGCAAGTGATCCTTCCTACGAGCAGTACTTC.

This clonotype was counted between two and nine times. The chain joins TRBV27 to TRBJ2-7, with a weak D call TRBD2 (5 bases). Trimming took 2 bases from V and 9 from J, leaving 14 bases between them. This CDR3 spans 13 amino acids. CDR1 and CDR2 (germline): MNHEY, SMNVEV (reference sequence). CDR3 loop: CASSLILDDPQYF. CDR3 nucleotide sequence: TGTGCCAGCAGTTTAATACTAGACGACCCGCAGTACTTC.